A single sample gave rise to the 13 T cell receptor beta chains below, sequenced in a study of blood T cell repertoires in COVID-19. Assay: immunoSEQ multiplex PCR; the TCRdb copy retains only in-frame clones and omits some. The data show 70,000 to 95,000 clones, approximately 92% seen once. Sample: peripheral blood. All receptors derive from a woman aged 60 to 75 with active COVID-19.

This clone was found a few times. J is TRBJ2-7 and V is TRBV10-3; 7 bases agree with TRBD1. Trimming cost V 5 bases and J 4 bases; bases outside gene matches: 11. CDR3 size: 15 residues. Germline V CDR1 and CDR2: ENHRY, SYGVKD. As DNA, the CDR3 is TGTGCCATCAGTCTACTCCGGGACAGCCGGTACGAGCAGTACTTC. Amino acids: CAISLLRDSRYEQYF.

The chain uses TRBV28 and TRBJ1-1; D gene unclear. This CDR3 spans 15 amino acids. The V gene lost 4 bases and the J gene lost 3 bases, with 15 bases spanning the gap. The germline gives CDR1 MDHEN, CDR2 SYDVKM. CDR3 amino acids: CASSSPLLGHTEAFF. CDR3 in DNA: TGTGCCAGCAGTTCGCCACTCCTTGGGCACACTGAAGCTTTCTTT.

The J gene is TRBJ2-5, the V gene TRBV19; D is possibly TRBD1 (6 bases). Looked up from germline, CDR1 is LNHDA and CDR2 is SQIVND (reference sequence). The CDR3 consists of 15 residues. Trimming removed 1 base from V and 3 bases from J, with 12 bases in between. As DNA, the CDR3 is TGTGCCAGTAGTATAGCCACAGGGTCAAAAGAGACCCAGTACTTC. Its protein product is CASSIATGSKETQYF.

The chain couples TRBV6-5 to TRBJ1-6; TRBD1 is a possible D gene (6 bases). V lost 6 bases and J 11 bases, leaving 11 bases between the germline ends. The length of the CDR3 is 12 residues. Germline CDR1 MNHEY, CDR2 SVGAGI. The CDR3 here is CASRLQGAPLHF. CDR3 in DNA: TGTGCCAGCAGGTTACAGGGAGCACCCCTCCACTTT.

The V and J genes are TRBV28 and TRBJ1-1; D is perhaps TRBD1 (6 bases). The CDR3 length is 15 residues. Trimming cost V 8 bases and J 4 bases, with 20 bases left between them. In germline, CDR1 is MDHEN, CDR2 SYDVKM. DNA for the CDR3: TGTGCCAGCTCCCTCTCGACAGGACTTAGCACTGAAGCTTTCTTT. This sequence encodes CASSLSTGLSTEAFF.

The chain combines TRBV28 with TRBJ1-2; 7 nucleotides line up with TRBD1. This CDR3 comprises 16 residues. CDR1 and CDR2 from the germline V gene are MDHEN and SYDVKM. V dropped 6 bases and J dropped 8; count of bases not matched to a gene: 18. In DNA, the CDR3 is TGTGCCAGCAGATCGGCCGGGACAGAACTATCGGGCGGCTACACCTTC. Protein sequence: CASRSAGTELSGGYTF.

This clone appeared a single time. The chain uses TRBV6-5 and TRBJ2-4; D might be TRBD1 (6 bases). Trimming stripped 6 bases from V and 15 bases from J, with 12 bases between. Germline-derived CDR1 and CDR2 are MNHEY and SVGAGI. The length of the CDR3 is 10 residues. CDR3 amino acids: CASRGQVGYF. The CDR3 DNA reads as TGTGCCAGCAGGGGACAAGTGGGGTACTTC.

This chain connects TRBV6-2 or TRBV6-3 to TRBJ2-5; possible D gene TRBD2, 6 bases. This CDR3 comprises 15 residues. Germline V gives CDR1 MNHEY, CDR2 SVGEGT. V was clipped by 2 bases and J by 5 bases, with 15 bases between them. For the CDR3, the DNA is TGTGCCAGCAGTTACGCGGGAACTTGGGCGGAGACCCAGTACTTC. Residues: CASSYAGTWAETQYF.

The J gene is TRBJ2-1, the V gene TRBV27; 8 bases map to TRBD1. Trimming cost V 5 bases and J 3 bases; bases outside gene matches: 12. The CDR3 spans 17 residues. Germline CDR1 reads MNHEY; CDR2 reads SMNVEV (reference sequence). CDR3 nucleotide sequence: TGTGCCAGCAGTCACCGCCAGACAGGGGTGAGCTACAATGAGCAGTTCTTC. It is translated as CASSHRQTGVSYNEQFF.

In DNA form, the CDR3 reads TGTGCCAGCAGTCCTACTAGCGGGAGGGTAAATTCCTACGAGCAGTACTTC. It is translated as CASSPTSGRVNSYEQYF. V gene TRBV27 combines with J gene TRBJ2-7; 13 bases map to TRBD2. The CDR3 runs 17 residues. Germline lookup yields CDR1 MNHEY and CDR2 SMNVEV (reference sequence). V lost 5 bases and J lost 1; bases outside the gene matches: 8.

The chain employs TRBV6-6 and TRBJ2-1; D is undetermined. CDR1 is MNHNY, CDR2 SVGAGI, per germline (reference sequence). The V gene lost 4 bases and the J gene lost 5 bases, with 12 bases spanning the gap. This CDR3 has 14 amino acids. CDR3 sequence: CASSFAGSDNEQFF. CDR3 nucleotide sequence: TGTGCCAGCAGTTTTGCAGGTTCGGACAATGAGCAGTTCTTC.

The chain joins TRBV10-1 to TRBJ2-2, with 9 bases matching TRBD1. There are 14 residues in the CDR3. The germline V gene has CDR1 WNHNN and CDR2 SYGVQD (reference sequence). V gave up 6 bases and J gave up 4 bases; unmatched junction bases: 3. CDR3 in amino acids: CASSAQGATGELFF. The CDR3 nucleotides are TGCGCCAGCAGCGCACAGGGGGCCACCGGGGAGCTGTTTTTT.

This sequence joins TRBV10-3 and TRBJ2-1; TRBD2 matches 9 bases. The germline V gene has CDR1 ENHRY and CDR2 SYGVKD. The trim removed 7 bases at V and 5 bases at J, leaving 6 bases unmatched. The CDR3 loop spans 14 amino acids. CDR3 nucleotide sequence: TGTGCCATCAACCAACTAGCGGGTCACAATGAGCAGTTCTTC. This encodes CAINQLAGHNEQFF.